Below are 12 T cell receptor beta chains sequenced from a single sample in a study of T cells expressing NK-cell markers (dated by TCRdb to 2019 to 2021). The library was prepared using 5' RACE. The data were produced on an Illumina HiSeq 2000. TCRdb reprocessed the reads into one record per CDR3 protein sequence, lacking DNA. The table for this sample shows approximately 550,000 distinct CDR3 sequences. About 3.6% of the sample goes to the ten largest clones. The specimen sequenced was blood T cells: a sorted CD56 or NKG2C T cell subset, CD4+ or CD8+ T cells, or bulk PBMC T cells (not recorded which). These receptors were obtained from a man in his late teens or twenties in good health. Donor details come from another sample of the same person, matched by shared clones.

The CDR3 sequence is CSALQGASLLFSGNTIYF. The chain employs TRBV20-1 and TRBJ1-3; TCRdb lists TRBD1, though no DNA is available to test this call. This CDR3 contains 18 residues. The germline CDR1 and CDR2 sequences are DFQATT and SNEGSKA (reference sequence).

V and J are TRBV6-5 and TRBJ2-1; TCRdb's assignment of TRBD1 cannot be checked, as there is no DNA. This CDR3 is built from 17 residues. Germline-derived CDR1 and CDR2 are MNHEY and SVGAGI. The CDR3 loop is CASSYSLGRGRGDEQFF.

The rearrangement joins TRBV25-1 to TRBJ2-3; TCRdb's assignment of TRBD1 cannot be checked, as there is no DNA. CDR3 length: 22 amino acids. CDR1 and CDR2 (germline): MGHDK, SYGVNS. Here the CDR3 reads CASSAVPGTGVRSGSIPDTQYF.

The chain employs TRBV28 and TRBJ2-7; TCRdb's assignment of TRBD1 cannot be checked, as there is no DNA. Germline CDR1 is MDHEN and CDR2 is SYDVKM. The CDR3 totals 14 residues. CDR3 amino acids: CASTPGVDDYEQYF.

The chain employs TRBV4-1 and TRBJ2-3. This CDR3 contains 16 residues. Germline loops: CDR1 MGHRA, CDR2 YSYEKL. The CDR3: CASSPARRLSTDTQYF.

This chain uses TRBV7-6 with TRBJ2-2; without DNA, the TCRdb call of TRBD2 cannot be checked. The germline gives CDR1 SGHVS, CDR2 FNYEAQ. This CDR3 contains 16 residues. The CDR3 sequence: CASSLEARADTGELFF.

The genes are TRBV29-1 and TRBJ2-3; TCRdb selects TRBD2, and the lack of DNA leaves this call unchecked. CDR1 and CDR2 from the germline V gene are SQVTM and ANQGSEA. CDR3 length equals 15 residues. The CDR3 spells CSVEDLGAGLDTQYF.

This chain links TRBV4-2 with TRBJ1-3. From germline, CDR1 is LGHNA and CDR2 YNFKEQ. This CDR3 contains 17 residues. The CDR3 region is CASSQEPMGGFGNTIYF.

This chain's CDR3 is CASSRSGLAGAYEQYF. The chain has TRBV14 and TRBJ2-7; checking the TCRdb D call of TRBD2 is not possible without DNA. Germline V gives CDR1 SGHDN, CDR2 FVKESK. This CDR3 is 16 amino acids long.

The chain has TRBV5-1 and TRBJ2-6. Per the germline V gene, CDR1 is SGHRS and CDR2 is YFSETQ. The CDR3 is 17 residues long. The CDR3 sequence: CASSLVPMGSGANVLTF.

The chain employs TRBV12-3 or TRBV12-4 and TRBJ1-6; without DNA, the TCRdb call of TRBD1 cannot be checked. This CDR3 spans 14 amino acids. CDR3 sequence: CASSLGTEISPLHF.

The chain has TRBV20-1 and TRBJ1-2; TCRdb lists TRBD1, though no DNA is available to test this call. The CDR3 sequence is 11 residues long. Germline lookup yields CDR1 DFQATT and CDR2 SNEGSKA (reference sequence). The CDR3 sequence is CSARAVSGYTF.